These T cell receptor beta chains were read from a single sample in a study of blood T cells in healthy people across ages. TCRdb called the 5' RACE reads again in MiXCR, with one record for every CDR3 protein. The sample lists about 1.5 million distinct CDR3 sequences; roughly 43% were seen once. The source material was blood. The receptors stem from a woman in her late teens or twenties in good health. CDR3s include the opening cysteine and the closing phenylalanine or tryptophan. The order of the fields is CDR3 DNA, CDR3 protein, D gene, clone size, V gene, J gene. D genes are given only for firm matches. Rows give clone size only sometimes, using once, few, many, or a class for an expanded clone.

cdr3_nt: TGTGCCAGCAGCCGGGCCTCGACCGATAACTATGGCTACACCTTC
cdr3_aa: CASSRASTDNYGYTF
d_call: -
clone_size: -
v_call: TRBV7-2
j_call: TRBJ1-2

cdr3_nt: TGCAGTGCGAGGACTTGCAGCTCCTACGAGCAGTACTTC
cdr3_aa: CSARTCSSYEQYF
d_call: -
clone_size: -
v_call: TRBV20-1
j_call: TRBJ2-7

cdr3_nt: TGCAGTGCTCCCGCCCGGGGGGCCTTCACTGAAGCTTTCTTT
cdr3_aa: CSAPARGAFTEAFF
d_call: -
clone_size: once
v_call: TRBV20-1
j_call: TRBJ1-1

cdr3_nt: TGTGCCAGCAGCTTAGTATCGAGAGATACGCAGTATTTT
cdr3_aa: CASSLVSRDTQYF
d_call: -
clone_size: -
v_call: TRBV7-9
j_call: TRBJ2-3

cdr3_nt: TGTGCCAGCTACCCCGGGACAGGGCCCTGGATTCTGACTAGGGCGACCACAGATACGCAGTATTTT
cdr3_aa: CASYPGTGPWILTRATTDTQYF
d_call: TRBD1
clone_size: -
v_call: TRBV7-3
j_call: TRBJ2-3

cdr3_nt: TGCAGCGTTGAAGATCTATGGGACACGGACAGCCAAGAGACCCAGTACTTC
cdr3_aa: CSVEDLWDTDSQETQYF
d_call: -
clone_size: few
v_call: TRBV29-1
j_call: TRBJ2-5

cdr3_nt: TGTGCCAGCAGCCGCCTAGCGGGGGACGAGCAGTACTTC
cdr3_aa: CASSRLAGDEQYF
d_call: TRBD2
clone_size: -
v_call: TRBV7-9
j_call: TRBJ2-7

cdr3_nt: TGCAGTGCCCCTTCGCTAGCTACGGATGAGCAGTTCTTC
cdr3_aa: CSAPSLATDEQFF
d_call: -
clone_size: few
v_call: TRBV20-1
j_call: TRBJ2-1

cdr3_nt: TGCAGCGTTAAACAGGTTGAAGGCACAGATACGCAGTATTTT
cdr3_aa: CSVKQVEGTDTQYF
d_call: -
clone_size: -
v_call: TRBV29-1
j_call: TRBJ2-3

cdr3_nt: TGCGCCAGCAGCTTGGTGGCAGGATATTCCTACAATGAGCAGTTCTTC
cdr3_aa: CASSLVAGYSYNEQFF
d_call: -
clone_size: -
v_call: TRBV5-1
j_call: TRBJ2-1

cdr3_nt: TGTGCCAGCCAGGGATCCCCCTACAATGAGCAGTTCTTC
cdr3_aa: CASQGSPYNEQFF
d_call: -
clone_size: -
v_call: TRBV6-5
j_call: TRBJ2-1

cdr3_nt: TGCGCCAGCAGCCAAGTACTCCAGGTTAACACTGAAGCTTTCTTT
cdr3_aa: CASSQVLQVNTEAFF
d_call: -
clone_size: few
v_call: TRBV4-3
j_call: TRBJ1-1

cdr3_nt: TGTGCCAGCAGAGTGGGGAGCGGCGTAGGTACGCAGTATTTT
cdr3_aa: CASRVGSGVGTQYF
d_call: -
clone_size: once
v_call: TRBV6-5
j_call: TRBJ2-3

cdr3_nt: TGTGCCGGCAGCTTAGAGGGGGGAAGGCTCAATGAGCAGTTCTTC
cdr3_aa: CAGSLEGGRLNEQFF
d_call: -
clone_size: -
v_call: TRBV7-2
j_call: TRBJ2-1

cdr3_nt: TGTGCCATCAGCCTGGGACAGGGCCTTGGTGAGCAGTTCTTC
cdr3_aa: CAISLGQGLGEQFF
d_call: TRBD1
clone_size: many
v_call: TRBV10-3
j_call: TRBJ2-1

cdr3_nt: TGTGCCAGCAGACGGCCCGGGACTCGGAGCGATGAGCAGTTCTTC
cdr3_aa: CASRRPGTRSDEQFF
d_call: -
clone_size: -
v_call: TRBV6-2/TRBV6-3
j_call: TRBJ2-1

cdr3_nt: TGTGCCAGCAGCTTAGCCCGCGTGGTCCGCAGCACAGATACGCAGTATTTT
cdr3_aa: CASSLARVVRSTDTQYF
d_call: -
clone_size: few
v_call: TRBV7-9
j_call: TRBJ2-3

cdr3_nt: TGTGCCAGCAGCTTGATGAATACCGTCTACGAGCAGTACTTC
cdr3_aa: CASSLMNTVYEQYF
d_call: -
clone_size: -
v_call: TRBV7-9
j_call: TRBJ2-7

cdr3_nt: TGTGCCAGCAGCTTTCAGAGAACCGGGACCGTAAACTATGGCTACACCTTC
cdr3_aa: CASSFQRTGTVNYGYTF
d_call: -
clone_size: few
v_call: TRBV7-8
j_call: TRBJ1-2

cdr3_nt: TGTGCCAGCACCGATGGAACTAATGAAAAACTGTTTTTT
cdr3_aa: CASTDGTNEKLFF
d_call: -
clone_size: -
v_call: TRBV6-6
j_call: TRBJ1-4

cdr3_nt: TGTGCCAGCAGTGTGTGGGATGAGGGTGGCTACACCTTC
cdr3_aa: CASSVWDEGGYTF
d_call: -
clone_size: -
v_call: TRBV25-1
j_call: TRBJ1-2

cdr3_nt: TGCAGTGCTAGTGGCGGCAAGAACACTGAAGCTTTCTTT
cdr3_aa: CSASGGKNTEAFF
d_call: -
clone_size: few
v_call: TRBV20-1
j_call: TRBJ1-1

cdr3_nt: TGTGCCAGCAGCTTGGTCGCTAGGGATACGCAGTATTTT
cdr3_aa: CASSLVARDTQYF
d_call: -
clone_size: few
v_call: TRBV7-9
j_call: TRBJ2-3

cdr3_nt: TGTGCCAGCAGTATCGGGACAGGGGGCACTGAAGCTTTCTTT
cdr3_aa: CASSIGTGGTEAFF
d_call: TRBD1
clone_size: -
v_call: TRBV9
j_call: TRBJ1-1

cdr3_nt: TGTGCCAGCTGGTCAAGCTTTTACAATGAGCAGTTCTTC
cdr3_aa: CASWSSFYNEQFF
d_call: -
clone_size: -
v_call: TRBV12-3/TRBV12-4
j_call: TRBJ2-1

cdr3_nt: TGCAGTGCTACCACGTACTCTGAGGGCTACACCTTC
cdr3_aa: CSATTYSEGYTF
d_call: -
clone_size: few
v_call: TRBV20-1
j_call: TRBJ1-2

cdr3_nt: TGCAGTGCTCCACCGTCGGGGCTTTATAATTCACCCCTCCACTTT
cdr3_aa: CSAPPSGLYNSPLHF
d_call: -
clone_size: -
v_call: TRBV20-1
j_call: TRBJ1-6

cdr3_nt: TGTGCCAGCAATTTTTCATGGGAGACCCAGTACTTC
cdr3_aa: CASNFSWETQYF
d_call: -
clone_size: -
v_call: TRBV28
j_call: TRBJ2-5

cdr3_nt: TGTGCCAGCAGTTTAAGAGGGACTAGCGGGTCCTACAATGAGCAGTTCTTC
cdr3_aa: CASSLRGTSGSYNEQFF
d_call: TRBD2
clone_size: few
v_call: TRBV27
j_call: TRBJ2-1

cdr3_nt: TGTGCCAGCAGCCCCCAGGGGGCTGTAGGTGAAAAACTGTTTTTT
cdr3_aa: CASSPQGAVGEKLFF
d_call: TRBD1
clone_size: few
v_call: TRBV4-2
j_call: TRBJ1-4

cdr3_nt: TGTGCCTGGAGTCAGGGACAGGGGTTAGAGACCCAGTACTTC
cdr3_aa: CAWSQGQGLETQYF
d_call: TRBD1
clone_size: once
v_call: TRBV30
j_call: TRBJ2-5

cdr3_nt: TGTGCCAGCAGACTACAGGGAAAGTCTGGAAACACCATATATTTT
cdr3_aa: CASRLQGKSGNTIYF
d_call: -
clone_size: -
v_call: TRBV6-6
j_call: TRBJ1-3

cdr3_nt: TGCGCCAGCAGTGAGCGGGGGGTCTATGGCTACACCTTC
cdr3_aa: CASSERGVYGYTF
d_call: -
clone_size: -
v_call: TRBV10-1
j_call: TRBJ1-2

cdr3_nt: TGTGCCAGCAGTGGTGACAGGGTAATTAACTATGGCTACACCTTC
cdr3_aa: CASSGDRVINYGYTF
d_call: TRBD1
clone_size: -
v_call: TRBV25-1
j_call: TRBJ1-2

cdr3_nt: TGCGCCAGCAGCTCCTTACCGGGGACAGGGGGCTATGGCTACACCTTC
cdr3_aa: CASSSLPGTGGYGYTF
d_call: TRBD1
clone_size: -
v_call: TRBV5-1
j_call: TRBJ1-2

cdr3_nt: TGTGCCAGCAGTTATGGGACCTTGAACACTGAAGCTTTCTTT
cdr3_aa: CASSYGTLNTEAFF
d_call: -
clone_size: -
v_call: TRBV6-2/TRBV6-3
j_call: TRBJ1-1

cdr3_nt: TGTGCCAGCAGCTCCGGGGCGGGGCAGAGCAATTCACCCCTCCACTTT
cdr3_aa: CASSSGAGQSNSPLHF
d_call: -
clone_size: few
v_call: TRBV6-5
j_call: TRBJ1-6

cdr3_nt: TGTGCCAGCAGCTCATCCGGGACAGTTAACACAGATACGCAGTATTTT
cdr3_aa: CASSSSGTVNTDTQYF
d_call: TRBD1
clone_size: -
v_call: TRBV7-2
j_call: TRBJ2-3

cdr3_nt: TGCGCCAGCAGCCTACCGTCGGGCCTGGGCGCTTTCTTT
cdr3_aa: CASSLPSGLGAFF
d_call: -
clone_size: few
v_call: TRBV5-1
j_call: TRBJ1-1

cdr3_nt: TGTGCCAGCAGCCAAGACAGGGTGCATGCTTTCTTT
cdr3_aa: CASSQDRVHAFF
d_call: -
clone_size: -
v_call: TRBV3-1
j_call: TRBJ1-1

cdr3_nt: TGTGCCAGCAGTACCCGGACGGTTAGCACAGATACGCAGTATTTT
cdr3_aa: CASSTRTVSTDTQYF
d_call: -
clone_size: -
v_call: TRBV6-2/TRBV6-3
j_call: TRBJ2-3

cdr3_nt: TGTGCCAGCAGTGAAGATCGAGGGAGGGCTGGAGATACGCAGTATTTT
cdr3_aa: CASSEDRGRAGDTQYF
d_call: TRBD2
clone_size: few
v_call: TRBV6-1
j_call: TRBJ2-3

cdr3_nt: TGTGCCAGCAGGAATCCCCGCGGACAGACTAGCACAGATACGCAGTATTTT
cdr3_aa: CASRNPRGQTSTDTQYF
d_call: -
clone_size: -
v_call: TRBV12-3/TRBV12-4
j_call: TRBJ2-3

cdr3_nt: TGTGCCAGCAGTTCGGCTAGCAGGATAAAAGATACGCAGTATTTT
cdr3_aa: CASSSASRIKDTQYF
d_call: -
clone_size: -
v_call: TRBV28
j_call: TRBJ2-3

cdr3_nt: TGTGCCAGCAGCGTAGTTGGGACAGGGGTTCCGAGCTCCTACAATGAGCAGTTCTTC
cdr3_aa: CASSVVGTGVPSSYNEQFF
d_call: TRBD1
clone_size: few
v_call: TRBV9
j_call: TRBJ2-1

cdr3_nt: TGTGCCAGCAGATCCCGGGGGGGCCTTTACGAGCAGTACTTC
cdr3_aa: CASRSRGGLYEQYF
d_call: TRBD2
clone_size: many
v_call: TRBV6-5
j_call: TRBJ2-7

cdr3_nt: TGTGCCAGCACCGAACAGGGTAGGGATGGCTACACCTTC
cdr3_aa: CASTEQGRDGYTF
d_call: -
clone_size: -
v_call: TRBV2
j_call: TRBJ1-2

cdr3_nt: TGTGCCAGCAGTTACGGAGGGAGTCGGGTAACCCAGTACTTC
cdr3_aa: CASSYGGSRVTQYF
d_call: -
clone_size: few
v_call: TRBV6-5
j_call: TRBJ2-5

cdr3_nt: TGTGCCAGCAGTTACATGATACGGAGGCCCGAGCAGTACTTC
cdr3_aa: CASSYMIRRPEQYF
d_call: -
clone_size: few
v_call: TRBV6-2/TRBV6-3
j_call: TRBJ2-7

cdr3_nt: TGCGCCAGCAGCTTGGGAGTCCACACTGAAGCTTTCTTT
cdr3_aa: CASSLGVHTEAFF
d_call: -
clone_size: few
v_call: TRBV5-1
j_call: TRBJ1-1

cdr3_nt: TGTGCCAGCAGCCAAGTTAGGGACATTTCCTACGAGCAGTTCTTC
cdr3_aa: CASSQVRDISYEQFF
d_call: -
clone_size: -
v_call: TRBV4-2
j_call: TRBJ2-1

cdr3_nt: TGTGCCATCAGGCCTAGCGGGGGGGCCATCTACGAGCAGTACTTC
cdr3_aa: CAIRPSGGAIYEQYF
d_call: TRBD2
clone_size: -
v_call: TRBV10-3
j_call: TRBJ2-7

cdr3_nt: TGTGCCAGCAGCTTAGAAAGACTAGCGGACAATGAGCAGTTCTTC
cdr3_aa: CASSLERLADNEQFF
d_call: TRBD2
clone_size: few
v_call: TRBV7-9
j_call: TRBJ2-1

cdr3_nt: TGTGCCAGAACCGGGACCTACGAGCAGTACTTC
cdr3_aa: CARTGTYEQYF
d_call: -
clone_size: -
v_call: TRBV27
j_call: TRBJ2-7

cdr3_nt: TGCGCCAGCAGTGAGTCTACGCCGGGACCGACAACTAATGAAAAACTGTTTTTT
cdr3_aa: CASSESTPGPTTNEKLFF
d_call: -
clone_size: -
v_call: TRBV10-1
j_call: TRBJ1-4